This T cell receptor beta chain stems from a study of regulatory T cells in long-lasting Graves disease. Time point reported: persistent/refractory GD, antithyroid drugs over 5 years with positive TRAb. With RNA extracted from PBMCs as input, the TCR library was made. Study-wide results and caveats: Segments TRBV28, TRBJ1-2 and TRBJ2-5 showed preferential usage in persistent disease.

V dropped 6 bases and J dropped 6; count of bases not matched to a gene: 7. This CDR3 contains 16 residues. Germline assignment: CDR1 MDHEN and CDR2 SYDVKM. Libraries of TCR beta came from iRepertoire HTBI primers plus Arm-PCR of CDR3 regions. TCRdb redid the calling of the multiplex PCR reads with MiXCR, one entry per CDR3 protein. The sample has some 280,000 distinct CDR3 sequences; around 23% are singletons. This clonotype was counted ten times or more. Antigen specificity is unknown. This TCR came from a female donor with Graves disease. This specimen consisted of peripheral blood mononuclear cells (PBMCs), obtained when the disease was refractory, from a patient treated with antithyroid drugs. The J gene is TRBJ2-2, the V gene TRBV28, with 13 bases matching TRBD2. The CDR3 region has the DNA TGTGCCAGCAGCCCTACTAGCGGGAGGGTCGCCGGGGAGCTGTTTTTT. Translation: CASSPTSGRVAGELFF.